The sample holds a few counts of the clone carrying this T cell receptor (beta chain). Trimming cost V 1 base and J 5 bases, with 18 bases left between them. CDR3 length: 16 residues. Germline V gene data show CDR1 as SGHRS and CDR2 as YFSETQ. TCR alpha and TCR beta cDNA libraries carrying sample barcodes and UMIs were produced by 5'RACE using constant-segment primers. Each CDR3 protein is one row after TCRdb ran MiXCR on the 5' RACE reads. The data contain approximately 270,000 distinct CDR3 sequences, around 15% of them singletons. The data were obtained in a study of T-cell memory formation after mild COVID-19.

This chain links TRBV5-1 with TRBJ1-1; the D gene is possibly TRBD1 (6 bases). The sequence was collected from a man in his late teens or twenties who had mild COVID-19 (a few samples of this study predate the infection). Cell type and time point are not known. The sequenced sample consisted of PBMCs or a T cell subset sorted from them (not recorded which). The CDR3 DNA sequence: TGCGCCAGCAGCTTGTCGGTCACAGGGTGGCGGACTGAAGCTTTCTTT. Translated: CASSLSVTGWRTEAFF. Combining the CDR3 with reference TRBV5-1 and TRBJ1-1 gives the whole variable domain KAGVTQTPRYLIKTRGQQVTLSCSPISGHRSVSWYQQTPGQGLQFLFEYFSETQRNKGNFPGRFSGRQFSNSRSEMNVSTLELGDSALYLCASSLSVTGWRTEAFFGQGTRLTVV.